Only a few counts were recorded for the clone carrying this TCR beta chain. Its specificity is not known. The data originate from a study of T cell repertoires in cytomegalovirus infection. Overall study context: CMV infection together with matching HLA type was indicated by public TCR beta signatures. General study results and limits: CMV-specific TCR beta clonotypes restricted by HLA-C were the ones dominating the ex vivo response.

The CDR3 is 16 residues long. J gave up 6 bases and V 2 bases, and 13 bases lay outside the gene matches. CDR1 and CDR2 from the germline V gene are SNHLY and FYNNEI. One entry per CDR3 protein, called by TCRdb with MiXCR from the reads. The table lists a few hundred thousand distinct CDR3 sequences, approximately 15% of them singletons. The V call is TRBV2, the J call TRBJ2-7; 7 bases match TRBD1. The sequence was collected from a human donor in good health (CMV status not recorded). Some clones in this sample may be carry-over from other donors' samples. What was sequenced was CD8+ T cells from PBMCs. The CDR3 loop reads CASSEWDLGTDREQYF. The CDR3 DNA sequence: TGTGCCAGCAGTGAATGGGACCTCGGGACAGATCGCGAGCAGTACTTC.